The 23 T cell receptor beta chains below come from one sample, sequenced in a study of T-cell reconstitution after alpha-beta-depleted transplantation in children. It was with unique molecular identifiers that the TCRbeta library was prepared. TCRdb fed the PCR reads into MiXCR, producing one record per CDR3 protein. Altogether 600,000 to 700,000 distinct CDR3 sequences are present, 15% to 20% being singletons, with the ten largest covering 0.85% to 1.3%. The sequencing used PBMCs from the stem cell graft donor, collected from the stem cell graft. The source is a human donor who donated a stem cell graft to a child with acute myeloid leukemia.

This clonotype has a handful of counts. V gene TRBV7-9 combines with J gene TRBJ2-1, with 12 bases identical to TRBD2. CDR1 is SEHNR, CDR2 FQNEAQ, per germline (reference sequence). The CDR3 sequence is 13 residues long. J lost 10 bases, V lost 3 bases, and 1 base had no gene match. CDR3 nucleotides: TGTGCCAGCAGCTTCACTAGCGGGGGGGAGCAGTTCTTC. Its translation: CASSFTSGGEQFF.

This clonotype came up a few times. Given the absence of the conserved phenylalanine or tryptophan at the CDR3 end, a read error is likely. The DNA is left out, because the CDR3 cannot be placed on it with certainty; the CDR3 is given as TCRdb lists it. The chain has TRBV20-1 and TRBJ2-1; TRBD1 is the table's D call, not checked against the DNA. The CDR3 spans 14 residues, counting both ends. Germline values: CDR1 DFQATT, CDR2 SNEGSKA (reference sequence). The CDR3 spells CSAARSAGGRGVLI.

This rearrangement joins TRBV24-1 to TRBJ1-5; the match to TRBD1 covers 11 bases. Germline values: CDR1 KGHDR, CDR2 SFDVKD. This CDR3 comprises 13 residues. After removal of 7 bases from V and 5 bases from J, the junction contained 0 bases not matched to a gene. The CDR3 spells CATRGQGDQPQHF. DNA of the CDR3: TGTGCCACCAGGGGACAGGGGGATCAGCCCCAGCATTTT.

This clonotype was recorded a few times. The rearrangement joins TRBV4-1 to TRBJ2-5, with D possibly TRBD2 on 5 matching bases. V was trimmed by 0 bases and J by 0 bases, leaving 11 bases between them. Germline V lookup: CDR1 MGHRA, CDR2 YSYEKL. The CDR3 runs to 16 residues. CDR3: CASSQDGLLYQETQYF. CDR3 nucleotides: TGCGCCAGCAGCCAAGACGGACTCCTATACCAAGAGACCCAGTACTTC.

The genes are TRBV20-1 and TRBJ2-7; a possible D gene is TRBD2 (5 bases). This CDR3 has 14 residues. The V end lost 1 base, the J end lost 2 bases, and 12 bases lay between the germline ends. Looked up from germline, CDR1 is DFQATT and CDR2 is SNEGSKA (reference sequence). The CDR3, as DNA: TGCAGTGCTAGAGTGCCGGGATCCCCCTACGAGCAGTACTTC. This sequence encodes CSARVPGSPYEQYF.

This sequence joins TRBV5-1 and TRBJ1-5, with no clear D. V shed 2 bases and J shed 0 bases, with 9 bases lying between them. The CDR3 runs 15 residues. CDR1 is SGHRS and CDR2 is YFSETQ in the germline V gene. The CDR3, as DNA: TGCGCCAGCAGCTTCACAGATAGTAGCAATCAGCCCCAGCATTTT. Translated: CASSFTDSSNQPQHF. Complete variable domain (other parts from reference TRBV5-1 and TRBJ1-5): KAGVTQTPRYLIKTRGQQVTLSCSPISGHRSVSWYQQTPGQGLQFLFEYFSETQRNKGNFPGRFSGRQFSNSRSEMNVSTLELGDSALYLCASSFTDSSNQPQHFGDGTRLSIL.

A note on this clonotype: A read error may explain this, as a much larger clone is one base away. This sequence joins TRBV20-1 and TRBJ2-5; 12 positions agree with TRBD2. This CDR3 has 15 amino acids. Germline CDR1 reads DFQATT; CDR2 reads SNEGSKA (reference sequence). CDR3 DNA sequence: TGCAGTGCCACTGGACTAGCGGGGAACCATGAGACCCAGTACTTC. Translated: CSATGLAGNHETQYF.

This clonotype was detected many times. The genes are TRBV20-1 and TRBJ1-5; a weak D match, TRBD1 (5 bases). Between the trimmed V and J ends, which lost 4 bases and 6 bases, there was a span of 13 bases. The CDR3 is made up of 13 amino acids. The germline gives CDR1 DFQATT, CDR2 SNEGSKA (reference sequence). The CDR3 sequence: CSATGTTGQPQHF. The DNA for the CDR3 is TGCAGTGCTACAGGGACTACTGGTCAGCCCCAGCATTTT.

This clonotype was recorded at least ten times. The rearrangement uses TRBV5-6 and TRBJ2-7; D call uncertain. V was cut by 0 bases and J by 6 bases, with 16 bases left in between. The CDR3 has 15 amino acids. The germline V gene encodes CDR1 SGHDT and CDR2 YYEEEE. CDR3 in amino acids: CASSLGISGFIEQYF. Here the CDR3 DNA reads TGTGCCAGCAGCTTGGGAATTTCCGGGTTCATCGAGCAGTACTTC.

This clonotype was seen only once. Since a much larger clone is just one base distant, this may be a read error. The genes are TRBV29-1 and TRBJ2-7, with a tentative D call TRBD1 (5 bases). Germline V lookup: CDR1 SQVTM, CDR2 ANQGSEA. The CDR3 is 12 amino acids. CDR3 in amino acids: CSVVRDSYDQYF. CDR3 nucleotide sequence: TGCAGCGTCGTCCGCGACAGCTACGACCAGTACTTC.

CDR3 bases: TGTGCCAGCAGGACGGCTTCTGGGGCCAACGTCCTGACTTTC. Translation gives CASRTASGANVLTF. This chain connects TRBV6-1 to TRBJ2-6; D uncertain. Trimming shortened V by 6 bases and J by 1 base, and 7 bases separated the two germline ends. CDR3 length: 14 amino acids. Germline V CDR1 and CDR2: MNHNS, SASEGT.

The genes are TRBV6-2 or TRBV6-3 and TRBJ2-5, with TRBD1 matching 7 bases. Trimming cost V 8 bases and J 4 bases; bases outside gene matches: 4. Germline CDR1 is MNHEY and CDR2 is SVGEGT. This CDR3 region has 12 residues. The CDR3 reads CASHRGRETQYF. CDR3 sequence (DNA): TGTGCCAGCCACAGGGGCCGAGAGACCCAGTACTTC.

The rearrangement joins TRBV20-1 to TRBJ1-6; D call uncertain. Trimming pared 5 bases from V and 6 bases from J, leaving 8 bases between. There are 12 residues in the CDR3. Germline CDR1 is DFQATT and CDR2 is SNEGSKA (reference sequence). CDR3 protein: CSASYGNSPLHF. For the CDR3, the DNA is TGCAGTGCTTCCTATGGTAATTCACCCCTCCACTTT.

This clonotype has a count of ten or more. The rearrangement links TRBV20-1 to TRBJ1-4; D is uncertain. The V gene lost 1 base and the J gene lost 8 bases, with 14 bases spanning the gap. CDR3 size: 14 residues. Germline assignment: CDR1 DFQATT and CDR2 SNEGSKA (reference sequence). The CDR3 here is CSARVVNLGEKLFF. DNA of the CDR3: TGCAGTGCTAGAGTGGTAAATCTAGGAGAAAAACTGTTTTTT.

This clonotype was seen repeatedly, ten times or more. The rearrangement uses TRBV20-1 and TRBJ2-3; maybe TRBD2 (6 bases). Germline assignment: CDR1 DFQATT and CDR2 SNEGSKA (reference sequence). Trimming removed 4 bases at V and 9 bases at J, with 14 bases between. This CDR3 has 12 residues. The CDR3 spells CSATISGVTQYF. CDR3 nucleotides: TGCAGTGCTACTATTAGCGGTGTCACGCAGTATTTT.

DNA of the CDR3: TGTGCCAGCAGCTCCTTGACCGGGACAGACACAGATACGCAGTATTTT. This gives the protein CASSSLTGTDTDTQYF. The chain uses TRBV11-2 and TRBJ2-3, with 7 bases matching TRBD1. Trimming cost V 4 bases and J 2 bases; bases outside gene matches: 9. This CDR3 has 16 amino acids. CDR1 is SGHAT, CDR2 FQNNGV, per germline.

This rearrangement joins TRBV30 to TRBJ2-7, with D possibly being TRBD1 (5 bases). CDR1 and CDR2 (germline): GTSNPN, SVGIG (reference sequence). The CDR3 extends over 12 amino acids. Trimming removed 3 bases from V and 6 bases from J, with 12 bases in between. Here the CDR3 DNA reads TGTGCCTGGAGGGCCTCAGGGTTCGAGCAGTACTTC. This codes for CAWRASGFEQYF.

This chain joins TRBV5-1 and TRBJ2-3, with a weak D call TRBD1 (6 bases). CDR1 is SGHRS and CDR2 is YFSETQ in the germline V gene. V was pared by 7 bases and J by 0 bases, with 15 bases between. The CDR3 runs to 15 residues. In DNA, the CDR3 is TGCGCCAGCGGACTGGACAGCTCTAGCACAGATACGCAGTATTTT. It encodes CASGLDSSSTDTQYF.

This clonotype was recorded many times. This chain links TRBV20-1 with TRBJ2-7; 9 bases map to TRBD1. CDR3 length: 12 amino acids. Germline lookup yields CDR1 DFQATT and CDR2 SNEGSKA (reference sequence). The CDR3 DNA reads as TGCCCCCAGGTGGGACAGGGTGCCGAGCAGTACGTC. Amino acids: CPQVGQGAEQYV.

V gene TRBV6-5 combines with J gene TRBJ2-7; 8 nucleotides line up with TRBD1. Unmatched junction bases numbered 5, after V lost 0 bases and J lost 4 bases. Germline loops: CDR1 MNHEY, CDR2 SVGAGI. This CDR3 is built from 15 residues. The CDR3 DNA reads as TGTGCCAGCAGTTACTCCAGGGGGCGAGGGTACGAGCAGTACTTC. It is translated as CASSYSRGRGYEQYF.

The CDR3 is CASSLVRGTGMGSSTDTQYF. CDR3 bases: TGCGCCAGCAGCTTGGTCCGTGGGACAGGGATGGGATCGAGCACAGATACGCAGTATTTT. This chain connects TRBV5-1 to TRBJ2-3; 9 positions match TRBD1. The V gene end was trimmed by 0 bases and the J gene end by 0 bases; junction bases not matched to a gene: 14. Germline V lookup: CDR1 SGHRS, CDR2 YFSETQ. The CDR3 runs to 20 residues.

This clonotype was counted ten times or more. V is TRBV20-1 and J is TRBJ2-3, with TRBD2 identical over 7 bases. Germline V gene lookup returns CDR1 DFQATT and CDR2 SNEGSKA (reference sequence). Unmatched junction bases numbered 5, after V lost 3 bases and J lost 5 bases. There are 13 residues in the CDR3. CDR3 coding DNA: TGCAGTGCTAGGGGGGGGAAGGGAGATACGCAGTATTTT. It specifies CSARGGKGDTQYF.

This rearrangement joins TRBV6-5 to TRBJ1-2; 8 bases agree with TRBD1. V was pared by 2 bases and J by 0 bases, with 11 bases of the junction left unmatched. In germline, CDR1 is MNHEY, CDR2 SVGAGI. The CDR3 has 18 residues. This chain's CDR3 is CASSYRVAGGQANYGYTF. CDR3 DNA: TGTGCCAGCAGTTACCGCGTGGCGGGGGGACAGGCTAACTATGGCTACACCTTC.